The rows below give T cell receptor beta chains drawn from one sample of a study of cytomegalovirus exposure and HLA in healthy donors. Measured with immunoSEQ multiplex PCR; TCRdb has only the in-frame clones, and not every one. This sample has 140,000 or so clones; roughly 86% occur once, and the top ten carry roughly 0.5%. Material for sequencing was PBMCs. These receptor sequences come from a woman in her thirties or forties in good health and CMV-seronegative. Each CDR3 is given with its conserved first and last residue. The D gene is left open where the match is weak. Clone size is given for some rows only: seen once, a few or many times, or a class if the clone is expanded.

J gene: TRBJ2-2
D gene: NA
clone size: NA
V gene: TRBV10-3
CDR3 DNA: TGTGCCATCAGTGGAAGGGGTGGCGCCGGGGAGCTGTTTTTT
CDR3 protein: CAISGRGGAGELFF

J gene: TRBJ1-2
D gene: NA
clone size: NA
V gene: TRBV15
CDR3 DNA: TGTGCCACCAGGGATGGAGCTAACTATGGCTACACCTTC
CDR3 protein: CATRDGANYGYTF

J gene: TRBJ1-2
D gene: TRBD1
clone size: NA
V gene: TRBV29-1
CDR3 DNA: TGCAGCACCTCCGGGACAGGGGATGGCTACACCTTC
CDR3 protein: CSTSGTGDGYTF

J gene: TRBJ2-7
D gene: NA
clone size: NA
V gene: TRBV11-2
CDR3 DNA: TGTGCCAGCAGCTACCCAACCGGGACAAATTACTACGAGCAGTACTTC
CDR3 protein: CASSYPTGTNYYEQYF

J gene: TRBJ1-1
D gene: TRBD1
clone size: NA
V gene: TRBV29-1
CDR3 DNA: TGCAGCGTCACAGGGGGCACTGAAGCTTTCTTT
CDR3 protein: CSVTGGTEAFF

J gene: TRBJ2-3
D gene: NA
clone size: NA
V gene: TRBV2
CDR3 DNA: TGTGCCAGCAGTGATTTATGGGGGCTCTTTAGAGCTAGCGGTGGCACAGATACGCAGTATTTT
CDR3 protein: CASSDLWGLFRASGGTDTQYF

J gene: TRBJ2-3
D gene: TRBD2
clone size: NA
V gene: TRBV29-1
CDR3 DNA: TGCAGCGTCGCTCCACTAGCGGGGCCCACAGATACGCAGTATTTT
CDR3 protein: CSVAPLAGPTDTQYF

J gene: TRBJ2-3
D gene: TRBD1
clone size: NA
V gene: TRBV5-1
CDR3 DNA: TGCGCCAGCAGCTTGGCAGGGACAGGGTCTACAGATACGCAGTATTTT
CDR3 protein: CASSLAGTGSTDTQYF

J gene: TRBJ2-7
D gene: TRBD1
clone size: NA
V gene: TRBV7-2
CDR3 DNA: TGTGCCAGCAGCTTAGCGGGACAGGGTGTCTACGAGCAGTACTTC
CDR3 protein: CASSLAGQGVYEQYF

J gene: TRBJ1-1
D gene: TRBD1
clone size: few
V gene: TRBV5-1
CDR3 DNA: TGCGCCAGCAGCTCTCGACAGGGAACCCCTAACACTGAAGCTTTCTTT
CDR3 protein: CASSSRQGTPNTEAFF

J gene: TRBJ2-7
D gene: NA
clone size: NA
V gene: TRBV20-1
CDR3 DNA: TGCAGTGCTGGGCAGACCTACGAGCAGTACTTC
CDR3 protein: CSAGQTYEQYF

J gene: TRBJ1-1
D gene: NA
clone size: NA
V gene: TRBV19
CDR3 DNA: TGTGCCAGTAGTATGACCGGACAGATGAACACTGAAGCTTTCTTT
CDR3 protein: CASSMTGQMNTEAFF

J gene: TRBJ1-1
D gene: NA
clone size: NA
V gene: TRBV6-1
CDR3 DNA: TGTGCCAGCAGGTCGACAGGAAACACTGAAGCTTTCTTT
CDR3 protein: CASRSTGNTEAFF

J gene: TRBJ2-1
D gene: TRBD2
clone size: few
V gene: TRBV4-2
CDR3 DNA: TGTGCCAGCAGCCAGGGGACTAGGCAGTTCTTC
CDR3 protein: CASSQGTRQFF

J gene: TRBJ2-1
D gene: NA
clone size: once
V gene: TRBV28
CDR3 DNA: TGTGCCAGCAGTTTGACTAGTTTCTACAATGAGCAGTTCTTC
CDR3 protein: CASSLTSFYNEQFF